This TCR beta chain was captured in a study of T cell clusters in autoimmune cytopenias. About the research overall: A median of roughly 52,000 TRB reads per sample yielded a median roughly 2,000 distinct clonotypes.

Each sample's input was around 250 ng genomic DNA, 30,000 to 45,000 genome equivalents. This clonotype is classed as medium-sized by frequency. TRB was amplified by touch-down multiplex PCR, primer pools A and B combined. TCRdb re-called the multiplex PCR reads and catalogs CDR3 proteins one per entry, DNA excluded. The sample table includes 4,900 or so distinct CDR3 sequences. This sequence originates from a human donor with an autoimmune cytopenia or autoimmune hepatitis (not recorded which). Sequenced material: peripheral blood.

The CDR3 is CASSLDRDSYGYTF. This chain connects TRBV5-4 to TRBJ1-2. The CDR3 runs to 14 residues. From germline, CDR1 is SGHNT and CDR2 YYREEE (reference sequence).